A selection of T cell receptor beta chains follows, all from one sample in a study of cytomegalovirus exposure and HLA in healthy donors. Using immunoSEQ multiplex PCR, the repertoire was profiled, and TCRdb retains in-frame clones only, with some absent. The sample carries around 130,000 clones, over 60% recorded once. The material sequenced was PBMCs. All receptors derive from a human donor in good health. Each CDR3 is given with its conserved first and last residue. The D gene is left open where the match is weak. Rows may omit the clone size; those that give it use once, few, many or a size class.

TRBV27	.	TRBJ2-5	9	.	CAPGETQYF	TGTGCCCCGGGAGAGACCCAGTACTTC
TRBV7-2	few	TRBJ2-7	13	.	CASSPSPGYEQYF	TGTGCCAGCAGCCCTTCCCCAGGCTACGAGCAGTACTTC
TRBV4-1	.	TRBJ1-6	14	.	CASSPGHRNSPLHF	TGCGCCAGCAGCCCCGGACACCGTAATTCACCCCTCCACTTT
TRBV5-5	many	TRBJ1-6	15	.	CASSSWTVGNSPLHF	TGTGCCAGCAGCTCCTGGACAGTCGGGAATTCACCCCTCCACTTT
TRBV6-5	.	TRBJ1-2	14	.	CASRTSGELSGYTF	TGTGCCAGCCGAACCAGCGGAGAACTAAGTGGCTACACCTTC
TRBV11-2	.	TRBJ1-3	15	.	CASSLGLTYGNTIYF	TGTGCCAGCAGCTTAGGGTTAACATATGGAAACACCATATATTTT
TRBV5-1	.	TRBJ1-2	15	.	CASSVTGTGMDGYTF	TGCGCCAGCAGCGTTACAGGGACGGGGATGGATGGCTACACCTTC
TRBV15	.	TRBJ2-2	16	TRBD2	CATSRLGLANTGELFF	TGTGCCACCAGCCGACTGGGACTAGCGAACACCGGGGAGCTGTTTTTT
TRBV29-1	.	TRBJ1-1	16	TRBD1	CSDPGTGKHLNTEAFF	TGCAGCGACCCCGGGACAGGGAAACATTTGAACACTGAAGCTTTCTTT
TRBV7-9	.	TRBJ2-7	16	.	CASSLSRGWEAYEQYF	TGTGCCAGCAGCTTATCAAGGGGATGGGAGGCCTACGAGCAGTACTTC
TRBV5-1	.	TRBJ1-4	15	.	CASSSNGLRGEKLFF	TGCGCCAGCAGCTCAAACGGGCTCCGGGGGGAAAAACTGTTTTTT
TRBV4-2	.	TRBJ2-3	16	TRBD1	CASSQEGGQKTDTQYF	TGTGCCAGCAGCCAAGAAGGGGGACAGAAAACAGATACGCAGTATTTT
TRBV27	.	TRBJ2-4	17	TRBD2	CASSLSYRGEAKNIQYF	TGTGCCAGCAGTTTATCTTACCGGGGGGAAGCCAAAAACATTCAGTACTTC
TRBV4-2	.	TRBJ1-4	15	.	CASSPLLETNEKLFF	TGTGCCAGCAGCCCGCTCTTAGAAACTAATGAAAAACTGTTTTTT
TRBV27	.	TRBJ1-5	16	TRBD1	CASSPLGQYSNQPQHF	TGTGCCAGCAGTCCCCTGGGACAGTATAGCAATCAGCCCCAGCATTTT
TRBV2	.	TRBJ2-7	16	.	CASGKTLGYSNYEQYF	TGTGCCAGCGGGAAAACACTAGGTTACAGCAACTACGAGCAGTACTTC